This T cell receptor beta chain was obtained from a study of T cells in localized non-small cell lung cancer. Method: immunoSEQ multiplex PCR; TCRdb's copy keeps in-frame clones and lacks some. This table holds 9,500 to 11,000 clones, approximately 91% found once. With regard to this clone: Its antigen is not identified.

The CDR3 sequence is 15 residues long. The J segment lost 1 base and the V segment lost 6 bases, leaving 7 bases of the junction unmatched. The V gene's germline CDR1 is SGHTA and CDR2 FQGNSA. Study-level points and caveats: Appearances in adjacent lung were noted for a median about 50 of the top 100 tumor clones. As only one tumor region underwent sequencing, heterogeneity remains possible. A higher density of T cells in blood coincided with extended overall survival. The highest T cell clonality was in uninvolved adjacent lung, above tumor.

The input for sequencing was peripheral blood, taken before any cancer treatment. V usage is TRBV7-2 and J usage is TRBJ2-3; 7 nucleotides match TRBD2. The TCR comes from a male donor at least 60 years old with stage III lung adenocarcinoma. The CDR3 loop is CASSARRERTDTQYF. CDR3 in DNA: TGTGCCAGCAGTGCCCGGCGGGAGCGCACAGATACGCAGTATTTT.